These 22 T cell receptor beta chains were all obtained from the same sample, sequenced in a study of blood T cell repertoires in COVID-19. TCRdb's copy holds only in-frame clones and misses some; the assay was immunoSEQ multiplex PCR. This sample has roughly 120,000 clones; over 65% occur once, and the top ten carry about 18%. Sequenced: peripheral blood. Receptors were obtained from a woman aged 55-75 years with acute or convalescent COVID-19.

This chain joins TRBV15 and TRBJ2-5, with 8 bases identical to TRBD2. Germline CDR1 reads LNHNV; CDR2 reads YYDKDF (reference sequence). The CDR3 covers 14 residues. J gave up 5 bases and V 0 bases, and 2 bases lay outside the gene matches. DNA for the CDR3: TGTGCCACCAGCAGAGAAGGCGGGGGGGAGACCCAGTACTTC. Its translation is CATSREGGGETQYF.

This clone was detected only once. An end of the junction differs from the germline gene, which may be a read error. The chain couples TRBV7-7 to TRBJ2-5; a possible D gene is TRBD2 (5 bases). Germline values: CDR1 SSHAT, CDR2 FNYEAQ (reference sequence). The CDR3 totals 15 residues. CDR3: CASSSGSSGLETQYF. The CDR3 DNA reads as TGTGCTAGCAGTTCAGGTTCCAGTGGACTAGAGACCCAGTACTTC.

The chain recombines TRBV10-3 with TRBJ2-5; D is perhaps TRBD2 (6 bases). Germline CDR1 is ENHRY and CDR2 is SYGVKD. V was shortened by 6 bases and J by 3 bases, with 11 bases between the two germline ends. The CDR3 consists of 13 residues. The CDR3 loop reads CAIRGGKEETQYF. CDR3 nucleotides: TGTGCCATCAGGGGCGGGAAGGAAGAGACCCAGTACTTC.

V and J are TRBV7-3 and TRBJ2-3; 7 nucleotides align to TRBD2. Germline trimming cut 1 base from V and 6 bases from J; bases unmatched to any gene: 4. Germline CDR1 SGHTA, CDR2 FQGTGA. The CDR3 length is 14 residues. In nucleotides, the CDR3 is TGTGCCAGCAGCTTAAAGGGAGGGATTGATACGCAGTATTTT. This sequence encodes CASSLKGGIDTQYF.

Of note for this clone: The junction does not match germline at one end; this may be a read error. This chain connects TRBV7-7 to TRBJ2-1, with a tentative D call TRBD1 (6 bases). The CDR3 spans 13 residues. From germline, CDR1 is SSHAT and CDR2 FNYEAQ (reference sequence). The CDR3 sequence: CASSLLKGDEQFF. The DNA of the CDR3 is TGTGCTAGCAGCTTATTAAAGGGGGATGAGCAGTTCTTC. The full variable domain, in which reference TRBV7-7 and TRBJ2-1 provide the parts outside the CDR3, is GAGVSQSPRYKVTKRGQDVTLRCDPISSHATLYWYQQALGQGPEFLTYFNYEAQPDKSGLPSDRFSAERPEGSISTLTIQRTEQRDSAMYRCASSLLKGDEQFFGPGTRLTVL.

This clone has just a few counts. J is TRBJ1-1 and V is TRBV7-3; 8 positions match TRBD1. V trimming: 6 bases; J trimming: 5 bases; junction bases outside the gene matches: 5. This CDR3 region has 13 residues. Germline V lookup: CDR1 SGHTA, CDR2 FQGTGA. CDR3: CASRDTGGTEAFF. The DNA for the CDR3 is TGTGCCAGCAGGGACACAGGGGGGACTGAAGCTTTCTTT.

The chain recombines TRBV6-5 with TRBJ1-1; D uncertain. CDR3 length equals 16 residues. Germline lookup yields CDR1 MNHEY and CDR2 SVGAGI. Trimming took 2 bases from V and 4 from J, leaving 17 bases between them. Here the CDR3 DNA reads TGTGCCAGCAGTTACCCCGGGGTATCTAAAGGCACTGAAGCTTTCTTT. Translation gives CASSYPGVSKGTEAFF.

The CDR3 sequence is CASSLDGGGSVANEKLFF. The CDR3, as DNA: TGTGCCAGCAGCTTAGACGGAGGAGGGTCAGTCGCTAATGAAAAACTGTTTTTT. This sequence joins TRBV7-2 and TRBJ1-4; D not resolved. The CDR3 extends over 18 amino acids. Germline lookup yields CDR1 SGHTA and CDR2 FQGNSA. The V end lost 1 base, the J end lost 3 bases, and 18 bases lay between the germline ends. Based on the CDR3 plus reference TRBV7-2 and TRBJ1-4, the full variable domain is GAGVSQSPSNKVTEKGKDVELRCDPISGHTALYWYRQSLGQGLEFLIYFQGNSAPDKSGLPSDRFSAERTGGSVSTLTIQRTQQEDSAVYLCASSLDGGGSVANEKLFFGSGTQLSVL.

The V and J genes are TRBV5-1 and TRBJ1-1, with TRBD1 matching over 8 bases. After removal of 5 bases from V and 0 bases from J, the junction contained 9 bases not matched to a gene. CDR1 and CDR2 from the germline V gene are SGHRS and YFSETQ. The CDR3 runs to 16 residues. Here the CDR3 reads CASRTGTGALNTEAFF. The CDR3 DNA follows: TGCGCCAGCAGAACCGGGACAGGAGCTTTGAACACTGAAGCTTTCTTT.

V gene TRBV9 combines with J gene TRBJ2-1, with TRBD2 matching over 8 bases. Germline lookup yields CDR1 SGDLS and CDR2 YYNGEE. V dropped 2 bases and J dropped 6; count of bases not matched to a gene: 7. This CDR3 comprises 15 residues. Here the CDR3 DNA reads TGTGCCAGCAGCGTGCAGGGACTAGGGGGCAATGAGCAGTTCTTC. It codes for CASSVQGLGGNEQFF. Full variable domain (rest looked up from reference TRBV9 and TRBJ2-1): DSGVTQTPKHLITATGQRVTLRCSPRSGDLSVYWYQQSLDQGLQFLIQYYNGEERAKGNILERFSAQQFPDLHSELNLSSLELGDSALYFCASSVQGLGGNEQFFGPGTRLTVL.

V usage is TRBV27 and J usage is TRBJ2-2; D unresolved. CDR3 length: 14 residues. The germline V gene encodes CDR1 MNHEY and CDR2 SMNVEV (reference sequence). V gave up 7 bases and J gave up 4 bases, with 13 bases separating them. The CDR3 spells CASTNLVRTGELFF. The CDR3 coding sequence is TGTGCCAGCACCAACTTAGTCCGCACCGGGGAGCTGTTTTTT.

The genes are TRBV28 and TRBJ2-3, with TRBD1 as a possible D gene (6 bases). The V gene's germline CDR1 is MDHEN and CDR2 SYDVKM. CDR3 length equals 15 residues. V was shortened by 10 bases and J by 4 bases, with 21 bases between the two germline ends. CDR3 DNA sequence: TGTGCCACCAACTCGCCTACTGGGGGCCCAGATACGCAGTATTTT. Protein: CATNSPTGGPDTQYF.

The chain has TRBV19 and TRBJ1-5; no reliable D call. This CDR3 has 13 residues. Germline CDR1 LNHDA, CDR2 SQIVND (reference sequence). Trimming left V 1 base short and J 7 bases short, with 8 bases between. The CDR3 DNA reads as TGTGCCAGTAGTATAGGCGGGGAGCAGCCCCAGCATTTT. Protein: CASSIGGEQPQHF.

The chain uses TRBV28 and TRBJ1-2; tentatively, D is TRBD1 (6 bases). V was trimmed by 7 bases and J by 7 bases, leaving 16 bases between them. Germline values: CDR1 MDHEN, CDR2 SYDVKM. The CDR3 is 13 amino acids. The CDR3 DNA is TGTGCCAGCATTGGGGGCGCGCGTCGTGGCTACACCTTC. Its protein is CASIGGARRGYTF.

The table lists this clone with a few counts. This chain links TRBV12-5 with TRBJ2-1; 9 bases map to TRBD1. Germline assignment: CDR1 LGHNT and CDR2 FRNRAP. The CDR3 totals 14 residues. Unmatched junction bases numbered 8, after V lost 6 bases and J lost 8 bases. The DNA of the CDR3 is TGTGCTAGTGGCCCGAACAGGGGGCTGGATGAGCAGTTCTTC. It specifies CASGPNRGLDEQFF.

The CDR3 coding sequence is TGTGCCAGCAGCCCGACACTCCAGGGGGAAGCTTTCTTT. Its protein is CASSPTLQGEAFF. This chain uses TRBV7-2 with TRBJ1-1, with D perhaps matching TRBD1 (6 bases). Trimming pared 5 bases from V and 8 bases from J, leaving 15 bases between. The CDR3 length is 13 residues. The V gene's germline CDR1 is SGHTA and CDR2 FQGNSA.

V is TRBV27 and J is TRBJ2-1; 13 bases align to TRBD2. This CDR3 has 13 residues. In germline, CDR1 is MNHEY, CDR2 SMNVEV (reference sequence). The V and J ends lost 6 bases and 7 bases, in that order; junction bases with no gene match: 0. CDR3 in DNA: TGTGCCAGCAGGGGACTAGCGGGGAATGAGCAGTTCTTC. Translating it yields CASRGLAGNEQFF.

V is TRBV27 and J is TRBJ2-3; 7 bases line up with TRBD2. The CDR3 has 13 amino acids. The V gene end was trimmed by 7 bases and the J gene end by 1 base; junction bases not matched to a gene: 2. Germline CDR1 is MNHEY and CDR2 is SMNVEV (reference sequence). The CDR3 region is CASTLAGTDTQYF. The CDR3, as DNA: TGTGCCAGCACCCTAGCGGGCACAGATACGCAGTATTTT.

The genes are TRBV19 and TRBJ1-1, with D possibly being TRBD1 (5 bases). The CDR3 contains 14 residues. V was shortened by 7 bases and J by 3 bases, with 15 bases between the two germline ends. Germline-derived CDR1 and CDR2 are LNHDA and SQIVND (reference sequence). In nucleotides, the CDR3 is TGTGCCAGTAACTCAGGGACTCTGGACACTGAAGCTTTCTTT. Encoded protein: CASNSGTLDTEAFF.

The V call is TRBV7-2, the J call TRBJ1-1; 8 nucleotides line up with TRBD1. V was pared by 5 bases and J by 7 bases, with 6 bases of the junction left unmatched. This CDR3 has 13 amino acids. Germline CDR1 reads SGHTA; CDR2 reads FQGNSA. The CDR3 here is CASSPGGRIEAFF. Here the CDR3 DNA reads TGTGCCAGCAGCCCAGGGGGCCGGATTGAAGCTTTCTTT.

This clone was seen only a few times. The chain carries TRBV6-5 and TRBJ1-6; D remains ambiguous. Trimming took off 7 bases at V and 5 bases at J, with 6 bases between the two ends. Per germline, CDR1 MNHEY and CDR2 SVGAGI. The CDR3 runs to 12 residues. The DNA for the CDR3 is TGTGCCAGCACGTATAATAATTCACCCCTCCACTTT. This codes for CASTYNNSPLHF.

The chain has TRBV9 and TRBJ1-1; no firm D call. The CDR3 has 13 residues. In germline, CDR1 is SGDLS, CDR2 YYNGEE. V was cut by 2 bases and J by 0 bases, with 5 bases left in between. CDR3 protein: CASSVLLNTEAFF. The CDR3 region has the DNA TGTGCCAGCAGCGTCCTCCTGAACACTGAAGCTTTCTTT.